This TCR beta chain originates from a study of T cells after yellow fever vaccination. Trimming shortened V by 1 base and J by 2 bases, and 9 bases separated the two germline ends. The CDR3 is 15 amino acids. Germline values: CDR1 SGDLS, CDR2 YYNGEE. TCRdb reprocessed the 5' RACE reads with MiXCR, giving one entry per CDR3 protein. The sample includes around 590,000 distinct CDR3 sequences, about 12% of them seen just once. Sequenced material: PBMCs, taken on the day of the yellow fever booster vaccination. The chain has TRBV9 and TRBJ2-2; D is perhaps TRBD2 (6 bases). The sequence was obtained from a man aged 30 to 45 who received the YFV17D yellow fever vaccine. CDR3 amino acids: CASSVRDLNTGELFF. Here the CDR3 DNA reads TGTGCCAGCAGCGTAAGGGACTTAAACACCGGGGAGCTGTTTTTT.